What follows are 27 T cell receptor beta chains derived from one specimen sequenced in a study of T cell repertoires in cytomegalovirus infection. MiXCR, run by TCRdb on the reads, gives a single entry per CDR3 protein. Among a few hundred thousand distinct CDR3 sequences listed, about 17% were seen once. The sequenced sample consisted of CD8+ T cells from PBMCs. These receptors came from a human donor in good health (CMV status not recorded). Some clones in this sample may be carry-over from other donors' samples.

This clonotype was counted many times. The V call is TRBV6-6, the J call TRBJ2-1; no clear D. Germline CDR1 and CDR2: MNHNY and SVGAGI (reference sequence). V was shortened by 0 bases and J by 0 bases, with 18 bases between the two germline ends. The CDR3 covers 19 residues. In DNA form, the CDR3 reads TGTGCCAGCAGTTACTCGAGTTTCCGAACTTACGGCTCCTACAATGAGCAGTTCTTC. It specifies CASSYSSFRTYGSYNEQFF.

This clonotype was detected ten times or more. This chain connects TRBV7-8 to TRBJ2-7, with a tentative D call TRBD2 (6 bases). CDR3 length: 17 amino acids. Germline CDR1 SGHVS, CDR2 FQNEAQ. The ends were cut back, 2 bases at V and 2 bases at J, with 19 bases in the middle. The CDR3 coding sequence is TGTGCCAGCAGCTTAAGGGGAGCCGTGGAGGGCCCCTACGAGCAGTACTTC. Protein sequence: CASSLRGAVEGPYEQYF.

This clonotype showed up many times. The V gene is TRBV12-5, the J gene TRBJ1-1; possibly TRBD1 for D (5 bases). V was trimmed by 4 bases and J by 4 bases, leaving 16 bases between them. In germline, CDR1 is LGHNT, CDR2 FRNRAP. The CDR3 totals 15 residues. CDR3 in DNA: TGTGCTAGTGGTTGGATCCAGGGCGAATTCACTGAAGCTTTCTTT. Translated: CASGWIQGEFTEAFF.

The rearrangement uses TRBV7-6 and TRBJ2-3; possible D gene TRBD2, 6 bases. The CDR3 sequence is 16 residues long. Germline V gene lookup returns CDR1 SGHVS and CDR2 FNYEAQ. V lost 4 bases to trimming and J lost 2 bases, with 16 bases between them. CDR3 region: CASSSRTTYPTDTQYF. The CDR3 DNA sequence: TGTGCCAGCAGCTCAAGGACTACTTACCCCACAGATACGCAGTATTTT.

This clonotype was detected only a few times. The chain recombines TRBV29-1 with TRBJ2-1, with D possibly TRBD2 on 5 matching bases. The V gene lost 2 bases and the J gene lost 7 bases, with 21 bases spanning the gap. The CDR3 is made up of 16 amino acids. Germline V gene sequence: CDR1 SQVTM, CDR2 ANQGSEA. CDR3 region: CSVERVDYFSRNEQFF. The CDR3 DNA reads as TGCAGCGTTGAAAGGGTCGACTACTTTTCCAGGAATGAGCAGTTCTTC.

This clonotype has a count of ten or more. The gene calls are TRBV7-2 and TRBJ2-2; D not resolved. CDR3 length: 17 amino acids. The germline V gene has CDR1 SGHTA and CDR2 FQGNSA. Trimming shortened V by 5 bases and J by 4 bases, and 20 bases separated the two germline ends. Here the CDR3 reads CASSPQTPAGRTGELFF. CDR3 in DNA: TGTGCCAGCAGCCCCCAAACTCCGGCCGGGCGCACCGGGGAGCTGTTTTTT.

In regard to this clonotype: A much larger clone lies one base from this, so it may be a read error. The rearrangement joins TRBV12-5 to TRBJ2-3; possible D gene TRBD2, 6 bases. This CDR3 has 13 amino acids. The V and J ends lost 8 bases and 3 bases respectively, with 12 bases between them. The germline gives CDR1 LGHNT, CDR2 FRNRAP. CDR3 bases: TGTGCTAGTCGGGGGTGGCGGACAGATACGCAGTATTTT. This encodes CASRGWRTDTQYF. The full variable domain, its missing parts supplied by reference TRBV12-5 and TRBJ2-3, is DARVTQTPRHKVTEMGQEVTMRCQPILGHNTVFWYRQTMMQGLELLAYFRNRAPLDDSGMPKDRFSAEMPDATLATLKIQPSEPRDSAVYFCASRGWRTDTQYFGPGTRLTVL.

The CDR3 is CSVETPVYTF. The DNA for the CDR3 is TGCAGCGTTGAAACGCCGGTCTACACCTTC. This rearrangement joins TRBV29-1 to TRBJ1-2; no clear D. The CDR3 is 10 amino acids. V was pared by 2 bases and J by 10 bases, with 8 bases between. Germline V gene sequence: CDR1 SQVTM, CDR2 ANQGSEA.

V usage is TRBV29-1 and J usage is TRBJ2-1; D is uncertain. V was cut by 4 bases and J by 4 bases, with 5 bases left in between. Germline V gives CDR1 SQVTM, CDR2 ANQGSEA. This CDR3 has 11 residues. The CDR3 loop reads CSVVRYNEQFF. The CDR3 nucleotides are TGCAGCGTTGTCAGGTACAATGAGCAGTTCTTC.

This clonotype turned up a few times. The chain has TRBV15 and TRBJ1-2; perhaps TRBD1 as D (5 bases). The CDR3 has 13 residues. The ends were cut back, 1 base at V and 5 bases at J, with 8 bases in the middle. CDR1 LNHNV and CDR2 YYDKDF come from the germline V gene (reference sequence). Here the CDR3 DNA reads TGTGCCACCAGCAGAGTAACAGGTTATGGCTACACCTTC. Its translation is CATSRVTGYGYTF. Complete variable domain (other parts from reference TRBV15 and TRBJ1-2): DAMVIQNPRYQVTQFGKPVTLSCSQTLNHNVMYWYQQKSSQAPKLLFHYYDKDFNNEADTPDNFQSRRPNTSFCFLDIRSPGLGDTAMYLCATSRVTGYGYTFGSGTRLTVV.

In DNA form, the CDR3 reads TGTGCCAGCAGTTACTCGCCTCAGGGGGCCTCAGATACGCAGTATTTT. Amino acid sequence: CASSYSPQGASDTQYF. V gene TRBV6-2 or TRBV6-3 combines with J gene TRBJ2-3, with 8 bases aligning to TRBD1. The ends lost 0 bases at V and 4 bases at J; junction bases unmatched: 6. The CDR3 is made up of 16 amino acids. Germline V CDR1 and CDR2: MNHEY, SVGEGT.

This clonotype was observed at least ten times. The chain carries TRBV12-3 or TRBV12-4 and TRBJ2-5, with TRBD1 matching 7 bases. This CDR3 has 14 residues. Germline trimming cut 4 bases from V and 3 bases from J; bases unmatched to any gene: 5. The CDR3: CASSSLGQEETQYF. The CDR3 nucleotides read TGTGCCAGCAGTTCCCTCGGACAGGAAGAGACCCAGTACTTC.

This clonotype has a count of ten or more. The chain combines TRBV27 with TRBJ2-7, with 7 bases aligning to TRBD2. Germline-derived CDR1 and CDR2 are MNHEY and SMNVEV (reference sequence). The V gene end was trimmed by 2 bases and the J gene end by 4 bases; junction bases not matched to a gene: 14. The CDR3 contains 17 residues. CDR3 nucleotide sequence: TGTGCCAGCAGTTTAAGTGGTCCCGGCGGGGGAGGTTACGAGCAGTACTTC. Amino acids: CASSLSGPGGGGYEQYF.

This chain connects TRBV3-1 to TRBJ2-1; D remains ambiguous. V was trimmed by 0 bases and J by 7 bases, leaving 7 bases between them. The germline V gene has CDR1 LGHDT and CDR2 YNNKEL (reference sequence). The CDR3 covers 13 residues. The CDR3: CASSQDSLNEQFF. CDR3 bases: TGTGCCAGCAGCCAAGACTCCTTAAATGAGCAGTTCTTC.

A word on this clonotype: This may arise from a read error, as a much more abundant clone is one base away. The J gene is TRBJ2-3, the V gene TRBV7-2; 7 bases align to TRBD2. This CDR3 comprises 16 residues. CDR1 is SGHTA, CDR2 FQGNSA, per germline. V trimming: 5 bases; J trimming: 2 bases; junction bases outside the gene matches: 10. Written as DNA, the CDR3 is TGTGCCAGCAGCGTTACGCTAGCGGCTATCACAGATACGCAGTATTTT. Protein product: CASSVTLAAITDTQYF. The variable domain in full, with the rest retrieved from reference TRBV7-2 and TRBJ2-3, is GAGVSQSPSNKVTEKGKDVELRCDPISGHTALYWYRQSLGQGLEFLIYFQGNSAPDKSGLPSDRFSAERTGGSVSTLTIQRTQQEDSAVYLCASSVTLAAITDTQYFGPGTRLTVL.

The chain carries TRBV29-1 and TRBJ2-2; a possible D gene is TRBD2 (5 bases). The CDR3 contains 13 residues. Looked up from germline, CDR1 is SQVTM and CDR2 is ANQGSEA. Trimming left V 5 bases short and J 1 base short, with 8 bases between. The CDR3 spells CSVLGENTGELFF. The DNA for the CDR3 is TGCAGCGTTTTGGGAGAGAACACCGGGGAGCTGTTTTTT.

With regard to this clonotype: A clone one base away is much larger, so this may be a read error. The J gene is TRBJ1-2, the V gene TRBV29-1; D call uncertain. Looked up from germline, CDR1 is SQVTM and CDR2 is ANQGSEA. The CDR3 extends over 14 amino acids. Here the CDR3 DNA reads TGCAGCGTTGAAGCTCAGCGTTACCCGGATGGCTTCACCTTC. Translated: CSVEAQRYPDGFTF.

The chain carries TRBV18 and TRBJ1-5, with D maybe TRBD1 (5 bases). From germline, CDR1 is KGHSH and CDR2 LQKENI. Trimming stripped 3 bases from V and 4 bases from J, with 7 bases between. CDR3 length: 13 residues. CDR3 residues: CASSPGGNQPQHF. DNA of the CDR3: TGTGCCAGCTCACCGGGGGGAAATCAGCCCCAGCATTTT.

In this sample, this clonotype turned up many times. The rearrangement links TRBV6-5 to TRBJ1-1; possibly TRBD1 for D (5 bases). The germline gives CDR1 MNHEY, CDR2 SVGAGI. Deletions cut 5 bases from V and 1 base from J, with 11 bases between. CDR3 length: 14 amino acids. The CDR3 sequence is CASSPYGGNTEAFF. CDR3 nucleotide sequence: TGTGCCAGCAGTCCTTACGGGGGGAACACTGAAGCTTTCTTT.

This clonotype occurred many times. The genes are TRBV28 and TRBJ2-7; 7 bases match TRBD1. The trim removed 5 bases at V and 4 bases at J, leaving 8 bases unmatched. The CDR3 has 14 amino acids. Germline lookup yields CDR1 MDHEN and CDR2 SYDVKM. The CDR3 loop reads CASSANRGGYEQYF. The CDR3 DNA sequence: TGTGCCAGCAGTGCAAACAGGGGTGGGTACGAGCAGTACTTC.

In this sample, this clonotype turned up many times. The chain carries TRBV7-2 and TRBJ2-1; 8 nucleotides align to TRBD1. V trimming: 2 bases; J trimming: 7 bases; junction bases outside the gene matches: 10. This CDR3 has 16 residues. The germline CDR1 and CDR2 sequences are SGHTA and FQGNSA. The CDR3 DNA is TGTGCCAGCAGCTTACTTCTGACAGGGGCTAGAAATGAGCAGTTCTTC. Protein sequence: CASSLLLTGARNEQFF.

The chain combines TRBV29-1 with TRBJ2-2; no clear D. This CDR3 comprises 12 residues. The germline CDR1 and CDR2 sequences are SQVTM and ANQGSEA. V was pared by 2 bases and J by 1 base, with 2 bases between. The CDR3 region is CSVELNTGELFF. The CDR3 DNA follows: TGCAGCGTTGAACTGAACACCGGGGAGCTGTTTTTT.

This clonotype was picked up a small number of times. V and J are TRBV28 and TRBJ2-3, with D possibly being TRBD1 (5 bases). The V gene's germline CDR1 is MDHEN and CDR2 SYDVKM. The CDR3 runs to 16 residues. V lost 4 bases and J 2 bases, leaving 16 bases between the germline ends. CDR3 region: CASSSLRTLNTDTQYF. Here the CDR3 DNA reads TGTGCCAGCAGTTCACTAAGGACACTGAACACAGATACGCAGTATTTT.

In its sample, this clonotype was seen a few times. The chain couples TRBV6-2 or TRBV6-3 to TRBJ2-1; D is tentatively TRBD1 or TRBD2 (7 bases each). CDR1 is MNHEY and CDR2 is SVGEGT in the germline V gene. V was trimmed by 4 bases and J by 8 bases, leaving 12 bases between them. This CDR3 is built from 13 residues. CDR3 loop: CASSSAGGDEQFF. In DNA form, the CDR3 reads TGTGCCAGCAGTTCGGCAGGGGGGGATGAGCAGTTCTTC.

This clonotype was counted ten times or more. This rearrangement joins TRBV7-2 to TRBJ1-1; unclear D gene. The CDR3 has 13 amino acids. Trimming removed 1 base at V and 4 bases at J, with 7 bases between. Germline V gives CDR1 SGHTA, CDR2 FQGNSA. The CDR3 protein is CASSLGWSTEAFF. DNA of the CDR3: TGTGCCAGCAGCTTAGGGTGGAGCACTGAAGCTTTCTTT.

V gene TRBV7-9 combines with J gene TRBJ2-1; TRBD2 matches 8 bases. Trimming took 8 bases from V and 5 from J; bases not matched to a gene: 11. CDR3 length: 15 residues. Germline loops: CDR1 SEHNR, CDR2 FQNEAQ (reference sequence). The DNA of the CDR3 is TGTGCCAGCCGGCCAGCGGGAGATAAAGACAATGAGCAGTTCTTC. Translated: CASRPAGDKDNEQFF.

The chain employs TRBV27 and TRBJ2-1; D may be TRBD2 (6 bases). The CDR3 extends over 15 amino acids. Looked up from germline, CDR1 is MNHEY and CDR2 is SMNVEV (reference sequence). Between the trimmed V and J ends, which lost 5 bases and 1 base, there was a span of 12 bases. Here the CDR3 reads CASSADGGSYNEQFF. In DNA, the CDR3 is TGTGCCAGCAGTGCCGACGGGGGATCCTACAATGAGCAGTTCTTC.